Below are 10 T cell receptor beta chains sequenced from a single sample in a study of blood T cell repertoires in COVID-19. The method was immunoSEQ multiplex PCR; TCRdb's version includes in-frame clones alone and lacks a portion of them. The table shows over 250,000 clones, with roughly 87% occurring only once. Input material: PBMCs or T cells enriched from blood (not recorded which). These receptors were obtained from a woman in her late teens or twenties who had recovered from COVID-19.

CDR3: CASYETGFRSEAFF. The DNA of the CDR3 is TGTGCCAGTTACGAGACAGGGTTTCGGTCTGAAGCTTTCTTT. The chain employs TRBV19 and TRBJ1-1; 7 nucleotides agree with TRBD1. CDR1 LNHDA and CDR2 SQIVND come from the germline V gene (reference sequence). V lost 8 bases, J lost 6 bases, and 12 bases stayed unmatched. The CDR3 length is 14 residues.

This clone was seen a handful of times. The V and J genes are TRBV6-5 and TRBJ1-2; D is ambiguous. The CDR3 runs to 14 residues. V shed 5 bases and J shed 3 bases, with 13 bases lying between them. CDR1 and CDR2 (germline): MNHEY, SVGAGI. The CDR3 DNA reads TGTGCCAGCAGTCGCCTGGGCGCAGACTATGGCTACACCTTC. As protein: CASSRLGADYGYTF.

J is TRBJ2-1 and V is TRBV7-9, with TRBD2 matching over 13 bases. V lost 5 bases and J lost 8; bases outside the gene matches: 6. The CDR3 spans 15 residues. The germline V gene encodes CDR1 SEHNR and CDR2 FQNEAQ (reference sequence). CDR3 nucleotides: TGTGCCAGCAGCCTACTAGCGGGAGGGATAGATGAGCAGTTCTTC. Translated, it gives CASSLLAGGIDEQFF.

This clone was detected ten times or more. This chain uses TRBV30 with TRBJ2-6, with D unresolved. V was shortened by 2 bases and J by 0 bases, with 5 bases between the two germline ends. The CDR3 sequence is 14 residues long. Per germline, CDR1 GTSNPN and CDR2 SVGIG (reference sequence). The CDR3 sequence: CAWSPRSGANVLTF. The CDR3 nucleotides are TGTGCCTGGAGTCCGCGCTCTGGGGCCAACGTCCTGACTTTC.

V gene TRBV6-5 combines with J gene TRBJ1-1, with D perhaps matching TRBD1 (6 bases). V gave up 0 bases and J gave up 1 base, with 9 bases separating them. In germline, CDR1 is MNHEY, CDR2 SVGAGI. CDR3 length equals 15 residues. This chain's CDR3 is CASSYSGAGNTEAFF. CDR3 nucleotides: TGTGCCAGCAGTTACTCGGGGGCTGGGAACACTGAAGCTTTCTTT.

This chain links TRBV28 with TRBJ2-2, with 7 bases identical to TRBD1. Germline loops: CDR1 MDHEN, CDR2 SYDVKM. J lost 2 bases, V lost 6 bases, and 6 bases had no gene match. The CDR3 is 15 amino acids. In DNA, the CDR3 is TGTGCCAGCAGAAAAGGGGGCCGCAACACCGGGGAGCTGTTTTTT. Its protein product is CASRKGGRNTGELFF.

The chain combines TRBV4-1 with TRBJ1-5; D uncertain. CDR3 size: 15 residues. Trimming cost V 4 bases and J 8 bases, with 18 bases left between them. Germline V CDR1 and CDR2: MGHRA, YSYEKL. DNA for the CDR3: TGCGCCAGCAGCCTCTCAAGTCTAAATAACGAGCCCCAGCATTTT. Protein: CASSLSSLNNEPQHF.

The chain couples TRBV3-1 (or the pseudogene TRBV3-2) to TRBJ1-1, with D uncertain. Trimming left V 5 bases short and J 5 bases short, with 12 bases between. Germline V CDR1 and CDR2: LGHDT, YNNKEL (reference sequence). The CDR3 runs 13 residues. The CDR3 DNA is TGTGCCAGCAGCTCGGGGTTGGAGACTGAAGCTTTCTTT. Its translation: CASSSGLETEAFF.

The CDR3: CASSPWDSQETQYF. The CDR3 region has the DNA TGTGCCAGCAGCCCATGGGACTCTCAAGAGACCCAGTACTTC. This sequence joins TRBV7-8 and TRBJ2-5, with D perhaps TRBD2 (6 bases). The CDR3 extends over 14 amino acids. V was clipped by 5 bases and J by 2 bases, with 12 bases between them. Looked up from germline, CDR1 is SGHVS and CDR2 is FQNEAQ.

The gene calls are TRBV7-2 and TRBJ2-5, with 7 nucleotides matching TRBD2. The CDR3 consists of 15 residues. Germline CDR1 SGHTA, CDR2 FQGNSA. After removal of 2 bases from V and 2 bases from J, the junction contained 5 bases not matched to a gene. CDR3 residues: CASSLTLAAQETQYF. CDR3 DNA: TGTGCCAGCAGCTTAACTCTAGCGGCTCAAGAGACCCAGTACTTC. Variable domain in full (rest from reference TRBV7-2 and TRBJ2-5): GAGVSQSPSNKVTEKGKDVELRCDPISGHTALYWYRQSLGQGLEFLIYFQGNSAPDKSGLPSDRFSAERTGGSVSTLTIQRTQQEDSAVYLCASSLTLAAQETQYFGPGTRLLVL.